Described below is a single T cell receptor (beta chain) sequence and its context. Ten or more counts support this clonotype. The antigen this receptor binds is unknown. Base qualities were left out, and no much larger clone turns up one base away. This sample was included in a study of CD8 T cells in ankylosing spondylitis (TCRdb year 2017). Describing the broader study: The study set out to find disease-linked TCR variants by profiling T cell receptor beta repertoires in ankylosing spondylitis patients and healthy donors. In total, the full study cohort was made up of 108 healthy donors and 25 ankylosing spondylitis patients. Peripheral blood was sampled, and synovial fluid was additionally collected from ankylosing spondylitis patients.

The full study reports these points: In peripheral blood, the disease-linked clones were found at relatively low frequencies and had a CD8+ phenotype. Blood from ankylosing spondylitis patients appeared to be characterized by a TCR beta motif made up of several highly homologous amino acid variants. Some motif variants were previously reported in synovial fluid and blood of reactive arthritis patients, suggesting common disease-initiation mechanisms. According to the report, matched synovial fluid samples from ankylosing spondylitis patients were significantly enriched for the disease-linked clones.

The data were produced on an Illumina HiSeq 2500. Quantitative 5'-RACE with molecular barcodes was the method used to prepare the TCR beta libraries. The original pipeline was this. To identify disease-linked TCR variants, a new computational method was used, one built on a probabilistic model of VDJ rearrangement. TCRdb trimmed public reads at Q25 via fastp, called clones via MiXCR and kept in-frame beta chains. Each record represents a unique CDR3 protein, reported with the most common genes and DNA among its rows. The V and J calls follow TCRdb's processing rather than the paper's. The table for this sample lists some 200,000 distinct CDR3 sequences; 9.5% to 15% of them were counted only once. The ten largest account for about 17% of the sample. From the cysteine up to the phenylalanine, the CDR3 has a length of 13 residues. CDR3 DNA is the only sequence kept; it has 39 bases, read in frame from the first base. V is reduced by 8 bases and J by 5 bases, leaving a spacing of 15 bases between them.

Sequences were obtained from blood, either unsorted or a sorted T cell fraction (not recorded which). This receptor was obtained from a male donor with ankylosing spondylitis or in good health (not recorded which). This sequence uses TRBV12-3 or TRBV12-4 and TRBJ2-5; the D gene assignment is ambiguous. In nucleotides, the sequence is TGTGCCAGCCGAAGGACCACAGACGAGACCCAGTACTTC. It is translated as CASRRTTDETQYF.